This T cell receptor (beta chain) emerged from a study of blood T cell repertoires in COVID-19. V was trimmed by 0 bases and J by 0 bases, leaving 7 bases between them. Germline CDR1 and CDR2: SGHDT and YYEEEE. CDR3 length: 16 amino acids. Method: immunoSEQ multiplex PCR; TCRdb's copy keeps in-frame clones and lacks some. The table lists approximately 360,000 clones, around 87% of them singletons. What was sequenced was PBMCs or T cells enriched from blood (not recorded which). The clonotype comes from a man aged 40-49 years in a cohort exposed to, infected with or recovered from COVID-19 (not recorded which). The gene calls are TRBV5-6 and TRBJ2-6; no firm D call. CDR3 in amino acids: CASSLVGFSGANVLTF. CDR3 sequence (DNA): TGTGCCAGCAGCTTGGTCGGGTTCTCTGGGGCCAACGTCCTGACTTTC.